This T cell receptor beta chain was sequenced during a study of chemoradiotherapy in HPV16-positive cancers. Study information: Candidate HPV-specific clones and shared TCR motifs came from a couple of HPV16-positive patients. General observations from the study: Functional assays defining HPV-specific T cells used only two HPV16-positive patients. For HPV16-positive patients, expanding HPV-responsive T cells associated with longer recurrence-free survival.

From germline, CDR1 is MNHNS and CDR2 SASEGT. V gave up 1 base and J gave up 2 bases, with 14 bases separating them. The CDR3 totals 16 residues. The repertoire was sequenced with immunoSEQ multiplex PCR; TCRdb's copy has only in-frame clones and lacks some. Altogether 25,000 to 40,000 clones are present, about 91% being singletons, with the ten largest covering about 5.1%. Samples were taken several times over chemoradiotherapy. Regarding this clone: Antigen: not known.

The J gene is TRBJ1-2, the V gene TRBV6-1; D call uncertain. The receptor comes from a human donor with HPV-associated anogenital cancer. Sample: blood, taken from a patient who underwent chemoradiotherapy. CDR3 loop: CASSEGYAAPNYGYTF. CDR3 DNA sequence: TGTGCCAGCAGTGAAGGTTATGCAGCCCCGAACTATGGCTACACCTTC.